Following are 5 T cell receptor beta chains from one sample sequenced in a study of blood T cell repertoires in COVID-19. The method was immunoSEQ multiplex PCR; TCRdb's version includes in-frame clones alone and lacks a portion of them. The data show 55,000 to 80,000 clones, roughly four fifths seen once. The specimen sequenced was peripheral blood. The receptors were sampled from a woman between 65 and 79 years old with acute or convalescent COVID-19.

The CDR3 is CASSRAGQANTGELFF. CDR3 DNA sequence: TGTGCCAGCAGTCGGGCAGGACAGGCGAACACCGGGGAGCTGTTTTTT. The chain recombines TRBV7-7 with TRBJ2-2, with 7 nucleotides matching TRBD1. CDR3 length equals 16 residues. CDR1 and CDR2 (germline): SSHAT, FNYEAQ (reference sequence). The trim removed 6 bases at V and 0 bases at J, leaving 7 bases unmatched.

This chain uses TRBV7-2 with TRBJ2-3; 11 nucleotides agree with TRBD2. The CDR3 extends over 18 amino acids. Germline V gene lookup returns CDR1 SGHTA and CDR2 FQGNSA. V lost 6 bases, J lost 4 bases, and 15 bases stayed unmatched. The CDR3 loop reads CASRYTSGGSMGADTQYF. CDR3 coding DNA: TGTGCCAGCAGATACACTAGCGGGGGATCGATGGGTGCAGATACGCAGTATTTT.

This chain links TRBV6-5 with TRBJ1-3, with 7 bases aligning to TRBD1. CDR1 and CDR2 from the germline V gene are MNHEY and SVGAGI. The length of the CDR3 is 15 residues. J lost 1 base, V lost 4 bases, and 4 bases had no gene match. The CDR3 spells CASSSGQLSGNTIYF. The CDR3 DNA sequence: TGTGCCAGCAGTTCGGGACAGCTATCTGGAAACACCATATATTTT.

J is TRBJ2-5 and V is TRBV19, with D possibly TRBD2 on 5 matching bases. Germline V lookup: CDR1 LNHDA, CDR2 SQIVND (reference sequence). V was trimmed by 9 bases and J by 0 bases, leaving 14 bases between them. CDR3 length: 14 amino acids. DNA of the CDR3: TGTGCCAGCGATAGAGGGATATACCAAGAGACCCAGTACTTC. Encoded protein: CASDRGIYQETQYF.

This clone was detected only a few times. The V gene is TRBV5-1, the J gene TRBJ2-7; 8 bases fit TRBD1. CDR1 is SGHRS, CDR2 YFSETQ, per germline. CDR3 length: 17 amino acids. The junction had 11 bases not matched to a gene; V was cut back by 0 bases and J by 3 bases. In nucleotides, the CDR3 is TGCGCCAGCAGCTTGGCCCCAACGGACGGACAGGGCTACGAGCAGTACTTC. Its protein product is CASSLAPTDGQGYEQYF.